This T cell receptor beta chain originates from a study of T cells after somatic rescue of genetic block. Sequencing was performed with immunoSEQ multiplex PCR; in TCRdb, only in-frame clones are kept and a portion is missing. The profile shows 9,500 to 15,000 clones, around 70% of them singletons. The CDR3 consists of 16 residues. V was trimmed by 5 bases and J by 0 bases, leaving 14 bases between them. The germline V gene has CDR1 MDHEN and CDR2 SYDVKM. This clone was found once. The clonotype originates from a boy under 18. Sequencing was carried out using peripheral blood mononuclear cells (PBMCs). The chain uses TRBV28 and TRBJ1-3; D is ambiguous. The CDR3 sequence: CASSPLFVSSGNTIYF. The CDR3 bases are TGTGCCAGCAGTCCCCTCTTCGTAAGCTCTGGAAACACCATATATTTT.